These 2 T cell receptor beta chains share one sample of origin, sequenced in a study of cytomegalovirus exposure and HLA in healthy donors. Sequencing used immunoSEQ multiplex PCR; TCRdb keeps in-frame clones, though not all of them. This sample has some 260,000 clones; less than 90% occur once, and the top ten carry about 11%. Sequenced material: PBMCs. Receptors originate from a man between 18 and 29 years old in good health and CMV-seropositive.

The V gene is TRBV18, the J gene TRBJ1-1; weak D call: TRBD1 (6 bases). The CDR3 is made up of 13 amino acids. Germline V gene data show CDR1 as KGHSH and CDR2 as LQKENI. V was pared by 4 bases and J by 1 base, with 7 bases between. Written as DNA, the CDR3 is TGTGCCAGCTCACGGGGGGCGAACACTGAAGCTTTCTTT. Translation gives CASSRGANTEAFF. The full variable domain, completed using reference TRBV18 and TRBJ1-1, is NAGVMQNPRHLVRRRGQEARLRCSPMKGHSHVYWYRQLPEEGLKFMVYLQKENIIDESGMPKERFSAEFPKEGPSILRIQQVVRGDSAAYFCASSRGANTEAFFGQGTRLTVV.

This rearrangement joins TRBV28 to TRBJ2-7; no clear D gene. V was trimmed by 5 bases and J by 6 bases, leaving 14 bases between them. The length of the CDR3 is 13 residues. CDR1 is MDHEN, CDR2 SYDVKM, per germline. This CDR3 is CASSGLGLGEQYF. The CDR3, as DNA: TGTGCCAGCAGTGGATTAGGTCTTGGCGAGCAGTACTTC.